This T cell receptor (beta chain) was documented in a study of blood T cell repertoires in COVID-19. Generated by immunoSEQ multiplex PCR, the TCRdb table keeps only in-frame clones and is missing some. This table has 300,000 to 450,000 clones, approximately 90% appearing once. Germline loops: CDR1 SGHAT, CDR2 FQNNGV. The CDR3 sequence is 16 residues long. Germline trimming cut 5 bases from V and 5 bases from J; bases unmatched to any gene: 11. This chain connects TRBV11-2 to TRBJ2-3; 9 bases map to TRBD2. The source material was PBMCs or T cells enriched from blood (not recorded which). The sequence was collected from a woman aged 18-29 years who had recovered from COVID-19. The CDR3 DNA reads as TGTGCCAGCAGCGTCGCGGCGGGGGGGCCGATAGATACGCAGTATTTT. It is translated as CASSVAAGGPIDTQYF.